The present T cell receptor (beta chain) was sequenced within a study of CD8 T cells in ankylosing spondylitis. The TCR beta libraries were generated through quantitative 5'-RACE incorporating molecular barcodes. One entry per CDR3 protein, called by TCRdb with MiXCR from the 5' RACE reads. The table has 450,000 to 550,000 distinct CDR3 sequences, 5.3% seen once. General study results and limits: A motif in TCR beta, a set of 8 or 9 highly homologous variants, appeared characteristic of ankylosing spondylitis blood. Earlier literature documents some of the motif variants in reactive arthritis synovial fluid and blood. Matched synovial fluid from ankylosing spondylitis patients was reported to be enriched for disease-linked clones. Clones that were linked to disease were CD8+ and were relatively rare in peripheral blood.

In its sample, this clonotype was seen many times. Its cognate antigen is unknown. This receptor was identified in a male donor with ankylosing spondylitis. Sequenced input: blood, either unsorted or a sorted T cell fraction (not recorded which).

Written as DNA, the CDR3 is TGTGCCACCAGCAGAGATGGGACAGGGGGCACTGAAGCTTTCTTT. Translating gives CATSRDGTGGTEAFF. The chain joins TRBV15 to TRBJ1-1; 11 bases are a match to TRBD1. The V gene's germline CDR1 is LNHNV and CDR2 YYDKDF (reference sequence). This CDR3 contains 15 residues. With V trimmed by 0 bases and J by 4 bases, 1 base remained unmatched. Using reference TRBV15 and TRBJ1-1 for the parts outside the CDR3, the full variable domain is DAMVIQNPRYQVTQFGKPVTLSCSQTLNHNVMYWYQQKSSQAPKLLFHYYDKDFNNEADTPDNFQSRRPNTSFCFLDIRSPGLGDTAMYLCATSRDGTGGTEAFFGQGTRLTVV.